What follows are 11 T cell receptor beta chains derived from one specimen sequenced in a study of regulatory T cells in long-lasting Graves disease. Investigators prepared the TCR beta libraries by applying iRepertoire HTBI primers and Arm-PCR of CDR3 regions. TCRdb ran MiXCR on the multiplex PCR reads and lists one entry per CDR3 protein. The data contain 390,000 or so distinct CDR3 sequences, over 9.5% of them singletons. Time point defined: newly diagnosed GD, antithyroid drugs for less than 3 months. With RNA extracted from PBMCs as input, the TCR library was made. This same sample was also taken into another study, of T cells in Graves' hyperthyroidism and ophthalmopathy.

Sequenced here: peripheral blood mononuclear cells (PBMCs), sampled at new diagnosis, from a patient treated with antithyroid drugs. All receptors come from a woman aged 18 to 35 with Graves disease.

This clonotype was counted many times. The chain combines TRBV20-1 with TRBJ2-1; D unresolved. V was shortened by 3 bases and J by 3 bases, with 12 bases between the two germline ends. This CDR3 region has 14 residues. CDR1 DFQATT and CDR2 SNEGSKA come from the germline V gene (reference sequence). CDR3 bases: TGCAGTGCTAGTGGCAGGACCGGCTACAATGAGCAGTTCTTC. Translation: CSASGRTGYNEQFF.

Many counts were recorded for this clonotype. V and J are TRBV7-2 and TRBJ2-2; 7 nucleotides match TRBD2. CDR3 length: 14 residues. CDR1 is SGHTA and CDR2 is FQGNSA in the germline V gene. With 3 bases clipped from V and 6 bases from J, the junction kept 4 bases outside the gene matches. The chain's CDR3 is CASSFSGLAGELFF. The CDR3 DNA reads TGTGCCAGCAGCTTTTCCGGACTAGCCGGGGAGCTGTTTTTT.

This clonotype was counted ten times or more. The chain is built from TRBV5-1 and TRBJ1-1; 12 nucleotides agree with TRBD1. The V segment lost 4 bases and the J segment 8 bases; nucleotides outside the gene matches: 9. Germline-derived CDR1 and CDR2 are SGHRS and YFSETQ. The CDR3 has 15 residues. This CDR3 reads CASSPGGTGGLEAFF. The CDR3 DNA reads as TGCGCCAGCAGCCCGGGAGGGACAGGGGGCCTGGAAGCTTTCTTT.

This clonotype was recorded many times. V is TRBV7-2 and J is TRBJ2-7; 8 nucleotides match TRBD1. V shed 5 bases and J 4 bases; nucleotides not matched to a gene: 10. The CDR3 sequence is 15 residues long. Germline V gene sequence: CDR1 SGHTA, CDR2 FQGNSA. The CDR3 spells CASSSRGQGWYEQYF. For the CDR3, the DNA is TGTGCCAGCAGCAGCAGAGGACAGGGTTGGTACGAGCAGTACTTC.

This clonotype was counted many times. This chain connects TRBV7-9 to TRBJ2-7; D is unclear. This CDR3 has 13 residues. Germline assignment: CDR1 SEHNR and CDR2 FQNEAQ (reference sequence). V lost 4 bases to trimming and J lost 2 bases, with 9 bases between them. DNA for the CDR3: TGTGCCAGCAGCTCCCCCGGCGCCTACGAGCAGTACTTC. Amino acid sequence: CASSSPGAYEQYF.

At least ten counts were recorded for this clonotype. DNA of the CDR3: TGTGCCAGCAGTTACCTAGGACAGGACACTGAAGCTTTCTTT. Its protein is CASSYLGQDTEAFF. The chain combines TRBV6-5 with TRBJ1-1; 7 bases agree with TRBD1. Germline loops: CDR1 MNHEY, CDR2 SVGAGI. The CDR3 is 14 amino acids. V lost 2 bases to trimming and J lost 3 bases; unmatched junction nucleotides: 3.

This clonotype was detected ten times or more. The rearrangement links TRBV18 to TRBJ2-5; 8 bases map to TRBD2. The CDR3 is 16 residues long. The trim removed 1 base at V and 2 bases at J, leaving 6 bases unmatched. The germline V gene encodes CDR1 KGHSH and CDR2 LQKENI. CDR3 in DNA: TGTGCCAGCTCACCACGGGATAGCGGGAAACAAGAGACCCAGTACTTC. Translation: CASSPRDSGKQETQYF. Complete variable domain (other parts from reference TRBV18 and TRBJ2-5): NAGVMQNPRHLVRRRGQEARLRCSPMKGHSHVYWYRQLPEEGLKFMVYLQKENIIDESGMPKERFSAEFPKEGPSILRIQQVVRGDSAAYFCASSPRDSGKQETQYFGPGTRLLVL.

At least ten counts were recorded for this clonotype. The CDR3 DNA reads TGTGCCAGCAGACTAGCGGGAACTAATGAGCAGTTCTTC. Its translation: CASRLAGTNEQFF. The chain joins TRBV2 to TRBJ2-1, with 10 positions matching TRBD2. V trimming: 6 bases; J trimming: 7 bases; junction bases outside the gene matches: 3. Germline V CDR1 and CDR2: SNHLY, FYNNEI. The CDR3 has 13 residues.

In its sample, this clonotype was seen many times. The CDR3 DNA sequence: TGTGCCAGCAGCGGCAGTGGGACCCCCCAAGAGACCCAGTACTTC. Amino acids: CASSGSGTPQETQYF. The V and J genes are TRBV9 and TRBJ2-5; D might be TRBD1 or TRBD2, each matching 5 bases. From germline, CDR1 is SGDLS and CDR2 YYNGEE. The CDR3 runs 15 residues. V gave up 3 bases and J gave up 1 base, with 13 bases separating them. The variable domain in full, completed from reference TRBV9 and TRBJ2-5, reads DSGVTQTPKHLITATGQRVTLRCSPRSGDLSVYWYQQSLDQGLQFLIQYYNGEERAKGNILERFSAQQFPDLHSELNLSSLELGDSALYFCASSGSGTPQETQYFGPGTRLLVL.

The chain employs TRBV27 and TRBJ2-1; the D gene could be TRBD1 or TRBD2 (5 bases each). This CDR3 is built from 16 residues. The V gene lost 3 bases and the J gene lost 5 bases, with 17 bases spanning the gap. CDR1 is MNHEY and CDR2 is SMNVEV in the germline V gene (reference sequence). CDR3 nucleotide sequence: TGTGCCAGCAGTTTCGGGGCCCAAGGGGCCCACAATGAGCAGTTCTTC. Protein sequence: CASSFGAQGAHNEQFF.

This clonotype was observed at least ten times. This chain connects TRBV11-2 to TRBJ2-3; TRBD2 is a possible D gene (5 bases). Germline values: CDR1 SGHAT, CDR2 FQNNGV. The CDR3 loop spans 16 amino acids. V shed 0 bases and J shed 1 base, with 11 bases lying between them. The CDR3 bases are TGTGCCAGCAGCTTAGATCGGATGGGAGGCACAGATACGCAGTATTTT. Translating gives CASSLDRMGGTDTQYF.